The clone carrying this TCR beta chain was detected many times. The antigen remains undetermined. The hyperthyroidism patients, aged 18 to 65, had been newly diagnosed, with under 2 months' duration. Other autoimmune diseases, uncontrolled infections, pregnancy or lactation ruled patients out of participation. The record originates from a study of Graves' ophthalmopathy and Graves' hyperthyroidism. Study summary: Ophthalmopathy absent within 18 months of follow-up marked hyperthyroidism as stable.

Using RNA transcripts, the TCR beta CDR3 regions were amplified. First-round RT-PCR used HTBI primers; second-round multiplex PCR followed. Each CDR3 protein gets one entry after TCRdb re-called the multiplex PCR reads with MiXCR. Found here are approximately 1.2 million distinct CDR3 sequences, about 35% of them singletons; the top ten hold 11%. CDR3 length: 16 residues. V gave up 0 bases and J gave up 0 bases; unmatched junction bases: 6. Germline loops: CDR1 SQVTM, CDR2 ANQGSEA. Findings and limits, study-wide: Sensitivity of about 70% and specificity of 72% to 80% were achieved by the model that predicted ophthalmopathy progression.

The receptor was isolated from an adult man with Graves' hyperthyroidism. Sequenced input: peripheral blood or thyroid tissue (not recorded which). The chain links TRBV29-1 to TRBJ2-7, with TRBD1 matching over 9 bases. The CDR3 bases are TGCAGCGTTGAAGACCCTGACAGGGGGAGCTCCTACGAGCAGTACTTC. It codes for CSVEDPDRGSSYEQYF.